This T cell receptor beta chain came from a study of T cell clonality in common variable immunodeficiency. There are many counts of this clone. The read ends 3 residues early relative to the CDR3; the germline J gene fills the gap. Losses at the gene ends were 2 bases for V and 3 bases for J; bases not matched to a gene: 12. The CDR3 totals 18 residues. Per germline, CDR1 KGHSH and CDR2 LQKENI. Measured with immunoSEQ multiplex PCR; TCRdb has only the in-frame clones, and not every one. Singletons are absent from the sample, which has about 43,000 clones. The sample consisted of peripheral blood mononuclear cells. V usage is TRBV18 and J usage is TRBJ2-1, with 8 bases identical to TRBD2. The sequence derives from a person aged 18 to 69 in good health. The CDR3 sequence: CASSPWGPSGSFYNEQFF. The sequenced part of the CDR3 DNA is TGTGCCAGCTCACCATGGGGTCCCAGCGGGAGTTTCTACAATGAG. The variable domain in full, completed from reference TRBV18 and TRBJ2-1, reads NAGVMQNPRHLVRRRGQEARLRCSPMKGHSHVYWYRQLPEEGLKFMVYLQKENIIDESGMPKERFSAEFPKEGPSILRIQQVVRGDSAAYFCASSPWGPSGSFYNEQFFGPGTRLTVL.